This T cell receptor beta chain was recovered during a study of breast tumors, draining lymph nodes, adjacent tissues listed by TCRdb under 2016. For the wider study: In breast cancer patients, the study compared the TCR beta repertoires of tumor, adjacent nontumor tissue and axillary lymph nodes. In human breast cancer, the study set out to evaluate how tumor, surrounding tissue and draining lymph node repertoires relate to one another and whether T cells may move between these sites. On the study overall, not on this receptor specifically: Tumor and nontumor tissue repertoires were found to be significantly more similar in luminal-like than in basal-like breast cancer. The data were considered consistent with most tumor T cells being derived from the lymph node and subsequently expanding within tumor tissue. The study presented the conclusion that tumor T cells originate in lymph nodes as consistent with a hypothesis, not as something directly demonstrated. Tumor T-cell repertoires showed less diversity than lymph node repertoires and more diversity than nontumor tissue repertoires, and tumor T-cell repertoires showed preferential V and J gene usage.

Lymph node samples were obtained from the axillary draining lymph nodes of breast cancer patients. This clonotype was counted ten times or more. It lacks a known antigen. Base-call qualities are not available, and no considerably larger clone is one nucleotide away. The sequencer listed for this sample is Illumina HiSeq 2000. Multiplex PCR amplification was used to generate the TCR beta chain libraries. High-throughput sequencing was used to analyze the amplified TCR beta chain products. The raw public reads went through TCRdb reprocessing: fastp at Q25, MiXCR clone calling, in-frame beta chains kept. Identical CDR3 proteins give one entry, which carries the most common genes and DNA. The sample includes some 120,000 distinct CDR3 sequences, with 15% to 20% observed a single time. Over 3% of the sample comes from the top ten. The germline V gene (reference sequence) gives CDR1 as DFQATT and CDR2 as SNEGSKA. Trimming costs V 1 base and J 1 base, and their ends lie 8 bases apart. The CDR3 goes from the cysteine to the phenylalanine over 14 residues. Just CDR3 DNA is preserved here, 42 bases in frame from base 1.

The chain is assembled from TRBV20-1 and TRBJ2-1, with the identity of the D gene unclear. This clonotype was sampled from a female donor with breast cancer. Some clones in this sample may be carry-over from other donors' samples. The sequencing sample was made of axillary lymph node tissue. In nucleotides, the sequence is TGCAGTGCTAGAGTCGAGTCATCCTACAATGAGCAGTTCTTC. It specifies CSARVESSYNEQFF.